This T cell receptor beta chain was retrieved from a study of human CD8 memory T cell subsets. Germline V lookup: CDR1 SGHNT, CDR2 YENEEA. This CDR3 comprises 15 residues. Scientists made TCR beta libraries using UMI-labeled 5' RACE. TCRdb reanalyzed the 5' RACE reads and collapses them to one entry per CDR3 protein, without DNA. This repertoire includes about 11,000 distinct CDR3 sequences. Specimen: CD8+ stem-like memory T cells (TSCM and TCM) sorted from PBMCs. The subset was: stem-like memory CD8 T cells (TSTEM), CCR7+ PD-1- TIGIT-. V usage is TRBV11-3 and J usage is TRBJ2-1; TCRdb proposes TRBD1, but this gene call is untestable without DNA. This clonotype was sampled from a human donor in good health. CDR3 sequence reads: CASSLDPTGLGEQFF.